This is a list of T cell receptor beta chains from one sample in a study of blood T cell repertoires in COVID-19. Libraries were prepared by immunoSEQ multiplex PCR; TCRdb keeps only in-frame clonotypes and omits some of them. The repertoire has 200,000 or so clones, 86% of them found once; the top ten carry around 3.8%. What was sequenced was PBMCs or T cells enriched from blood (not recorded which). The receptor source for this set is a middle-aged woman with acute COVID-19. Each CDR3 is given with its conserved first and last residue. D genes are given only for firm matches. Clone size is given for some rows only: seen once, a few or many times, or a class if the clone is expanded.

CDR3aa,CDR3nt,d_gene,v_gene,j_gene,abundance
CASSAFTSGGNTGELFF,TGTGCCAGCAGCGCATTCACTAGCGGGGGAAACACCGGGGAGCTGTTTTTT,TRBD2,TRBV7-2,TRBJ2-2,.
CSVETDTGELFF,TGCAGCGTTGAAACAGACACCGGGGAGCTGTTTTTT,.,TRBV29-1,TRBJ2-2,.
CASSLRLAGSYNEQFF,TGTGCCAGCAGCCTCCGACTAGCGGGATCCTACAATGAGCAGTTCTTC,TRBD2,TRBV5-6,TRBJ2-1,.
CASSLGVGTYTEAFF,TGTGCCAGCAGCCTGGGGGTGGGGACATACACTGAAGCTTTCTTT,.,TRBV5-6,TRBJ1-1,.
CASSQEPGQVGYGYTF,TGCGCCAGCAGCCAAGAACCAGGGCAGGTCGGCTATGGCTACACCTTC,.,TRBV4-1,TRBJ1-2,.
CASSPGADTQYF,TGTGCCAGCAGCCCCGGAGCAGATACGCAGTATTTT,.,TRBV7-8,TRBJ2-3,.
CASRNTGAHGYTF,TGTGCCAGTAGAAACACAGGGGCGCATGGCTACACCTTC,TRBD1,TRBV19,TRBJ1-2,.
CASSSGAGVQSPLHF,TGTGCCAGCAGTTCGGGGGCGGGGGTACAGTCACCCCTCCACTTT,.,TRBV6-6,TRBJ1-6,few
CASSLDPGSDTEAFF,TGTGCCAGCAGCTTGGACCCAGGATCCGATACTGAAGCTTTCTTT,.,TRBV5-5,TRBJ1-1,once
CASSEKDRGVFF,TGCGCCAGCAGTGAGAAGGACAGGGGCGTGTTCTTC,TRBD1,TRBV10-2,TRBJ2-1,.
CASSRVVRAMNTEAFF,TGTGCCAGCAGTAGGGTCGTGCGGGCGATGAACACTGAAGCTTTCTTT,.,TRBV27,TRBJ1-1,.
CASSPTGGATQGSGNTIYF,TGTGCCAGCTCACCCACAGGGGGCGCAACACAGGGCTCTGGAAACACCATATATTTT,TRBD1,TRBV18,TRBJ1-3,.
CARRRGGARAGPDYNEQFF,TGTGCCCGCCGCCGGGGGGGGGCCCGGGCGGGGCCGGACTACAATGAGCAGTTCTTC,TRBD2,TRBV7-2,TRBJ2-1,.
CASSPGRVPPLHF,TGTGCCAGTAGTCCTGGGAGGGTACCACCCCTCCACTTT,.,TRBV19,TRBJ1-6,.
CASTPRTGGAKLFF,TGTGCCAGCACCCCCCGGACAGGAGGGGCAAAACTGTTTTTT,TRBD1,TRBV27,TRBJ1-4,.
CASSVEGQYNEQFF,TGTGCCAGCAGCGTTGAAGGACAATACAATGAGCAGTTCTTC,.,TRBV9,TRBJ2-1,few
CASSKTWSGRQETQYF,TGTGCCAGCAGTAAGACTTGGTCCGGGAGACAAGAGACCCAGTACTTC,.,TRBV7-2,TRBJ2-5,.
CASSDTGVGYGYTF,TGTGCCAGCAGTGACACGGGGGTCGGCTATGGCTACACCTTC,.,TRBV6-4,TRBJ1-2,.
CASSYGLRYEQYF,TGTGCCAGCAGTTACGGGCTTCGGTACGAGCAGTACTTC,.,TRBV6-6,TRBJ2-7,.
CASSPYQPFTGEYGYTF,TGTGCCAGTAGTCCCTACCAACCCTTTACAGGGGAATATGGCTACACCTTC,TRBD1,TRBV19,TRBJ1-2,.
CASSYTGLSYTF,TGCGCCAGCAGCTATACAGGGCTGAGCTACACCTTC,.,TRBV5-1,TRBJ1-2,.
CASSRWGQSSYEQYF,TGTGCCAGCAGCCGTTGGGGCCAGAGTTCCTACGAGCAGTACTTC,.,TRBV27,TRBJ2-7,.
CASTRGTANSYNEQFF,TGCGCCAGCACCCGGGGGACAGCCAACTCCTACAATGAGCAGTTCTTC,.,TRBV5-1,TRBJ2-1,.
CASSDRQEHTKAFF,TGTGCCAGCAGTGACCGACAGGAACACACTAAAGCTTTCTTT,.,TRBV6-1,TRBJ1-1,once
CASSRTGLREQFF,TGTGCCAGCAGCCGGACAGGTTTGAGGGAGCAGTTCTTC,TRBD1,TRBV7-9,TRBJ2-1,once
CASSLGGGQPQHF,TGTGCCAGCAGTTTAGGAGGAGGGCAGCCCCAGCATTTT,.,TRBV12-3/TRBV12-4,TRBJ1-5,.
CASSRPGLAGRTGELFF,TGTGCCAGCAGCCGACCGGGACTAGCGGGGCGAACCGGGGAGCTGTTTTTT,TRBD2,TRBV27,TRBJ2-2,.
CASSPLGDSNTEAFF,TGTGCCAGCTCACCCCTCGGGGACAGTAACACTGAAGCTTTCTTT,TRBD1,TRBV18,TRBJ1-1,.
CSVENLNTEAFF,TGCAGCGTTGAAAACTTAAACACTGAAGCTTTCTTT,.,TRBV29-1,TRBJ1-1,.
CASSRGTGGEKLFF,TGTGCCAGCAGCCGCGGGACAGGAGGGGAAAAACTGTTTTTT,TRBD1,TRBV28,TRBJ1-4,.
CASTEPAGPRTGELFF,TGTGCCAGTACTGAGCCTGCGGGGCCCCGCACCGGGGAGCTGTTTTTT,.,TRBV19,TRBJ2-2,.
CASSDKISTDTQYF,TGTGCCAGCAGTGACAAAATTTCCACAGATACGCAGTATTTT,.,TRBV2,TRBJ2-3,.
CASSLEAPGGRSGGYTF,TGCGCCAGCAGCTTGGAGGCCCCCGGGGGTCGAAGTGGGGGCTACACCTTC,.,TRBV5-1,TRBJ1-2,.
CASSLLQFSRGTF,TGTGCCAGCAGTTTGTTACAATTTTCAAGGGGCACCTTC,.,TRBV12-3/TRBV12-4,TRBJ1-2,.
CASSATGVNTGELFF,TGTGCCAGCAGCGCGACAGGAGTGAACACCGGGGAGCTGTTTTTT,.,TRBV6-5,TRBJ2-2,.
CSVEGSIGELFF,TGCAGCGTTGAAGGCTCTATCGGGGAGCTGTTTTTT,.,TRBV29-1,TRBJ2-2,.
CASSAALGNQPQHF,TGCGCCAGCAGTGCAGCGCTGGGCAATCAGCCCCAGCATTTT,.,TRBV10-2,TRBJ1-5,.
CASSLLGHGNTEAFF,TGCGCCAGCAGCTTGCTTGGGCACGGGAACACTGAAGCTTTCTTT,.,TRBV5-1,TRBJ1-1,few
CASSQEGQGAKQPQHF,TGTGCCAGCAGCCAAGAAGGACAGGGGGCGAAACAGCCCCAGCATTTT,TRBD1,TRBV14,TRBJ1-5,.
CASSLGQGSNQPQHF,TGTGCCAGCAGCTTGGGACAGGGGAGCAATCAGCCCCAGCATTTT,TRBD1,TRBV7-2,TRBJ1-5,.
CASSPREGEKLFF,TGTGCCAGCAGTCCGAGGGAGGGAGAAAAACTGTTTTTT,.,TRBV6-5,TRBJ1-4,.
CASSQGRAYEKLFF,TGTGCCAGCAGCCAGGGCCGGGCCTATGAAAAACTGTTTTTT,.,TRBV5-4,TRBJ1-4,.